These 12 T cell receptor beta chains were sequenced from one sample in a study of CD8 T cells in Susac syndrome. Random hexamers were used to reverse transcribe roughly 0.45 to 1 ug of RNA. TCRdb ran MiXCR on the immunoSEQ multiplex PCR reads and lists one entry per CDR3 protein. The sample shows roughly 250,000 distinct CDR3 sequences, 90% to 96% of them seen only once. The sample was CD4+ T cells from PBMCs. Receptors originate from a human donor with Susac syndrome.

The CDR3 reads CASSLGVRQDYEQYF. DNA for the CDR3: TGTGCCAGCAGCTTGGGGGTGCGACAGGATTACGAGCAGTACTTC. This sequence joins TRBV5-4 and TRBJ2-7; tentatively, D is TRBD1 (6 bases). Between the trimmed V and J ends, which lost 0 bases and 4 bases, there was a span of 14 bases. CDR1 is SGHNT, CDR2 YYREEE, per germline (reference sequence). The CDR3 covers 15 residues.

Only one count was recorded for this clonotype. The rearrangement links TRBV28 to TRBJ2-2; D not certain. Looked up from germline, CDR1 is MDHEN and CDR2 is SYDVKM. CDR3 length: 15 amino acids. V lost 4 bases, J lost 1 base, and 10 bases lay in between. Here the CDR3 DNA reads TGTGCCAGCAGTTCCCCACAGAAGAACACCGGGGAGCTGTTTTTT. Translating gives CASSSPQKNTGELFF. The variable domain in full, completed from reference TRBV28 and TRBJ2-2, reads DVKVTQSSRYLVKRTGEKVFLECVQDMDHENMFWYRQDPGLGLRLIYFSYDVKMKEKGDIPEGYSVSREKKERFSLILESASTNQTSMYLCASSSPQKNTGELFFGEGSRLTVL.

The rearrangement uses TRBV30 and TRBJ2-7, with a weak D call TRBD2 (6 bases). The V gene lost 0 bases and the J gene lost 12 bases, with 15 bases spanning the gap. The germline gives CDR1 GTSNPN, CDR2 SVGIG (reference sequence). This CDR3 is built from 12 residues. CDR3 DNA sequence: TGTGCCTGGAGTGTACGGGGGAGCCGATTGTACTTC. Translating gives CAWSVRGSRLYF.

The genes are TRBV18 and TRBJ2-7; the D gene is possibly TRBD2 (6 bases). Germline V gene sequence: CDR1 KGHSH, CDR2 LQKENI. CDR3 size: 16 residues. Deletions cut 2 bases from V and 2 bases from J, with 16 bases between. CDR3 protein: CASSPSHAPGAYEQYF. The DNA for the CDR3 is TGTGCCAGCTCACCATCCCATGCCCCGGGGGCCTACGAGCAGTACTTC.

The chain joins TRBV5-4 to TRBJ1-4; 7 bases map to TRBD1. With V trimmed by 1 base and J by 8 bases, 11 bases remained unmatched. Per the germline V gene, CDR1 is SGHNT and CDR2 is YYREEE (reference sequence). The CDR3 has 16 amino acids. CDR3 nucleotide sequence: TGTGCCAGCAGCTTGTCGGCAGGGGGTATATTGGAAAAACTGTTTTTT. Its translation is CASSLSAGGILEKLFF.

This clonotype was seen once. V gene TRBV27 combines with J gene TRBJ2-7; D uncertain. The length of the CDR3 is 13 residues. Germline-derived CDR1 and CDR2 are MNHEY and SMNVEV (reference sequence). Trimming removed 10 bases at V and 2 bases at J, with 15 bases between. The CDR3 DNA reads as TGTGCCACCAGATTCACGGCGGCCTACGAGCAGTACTTC. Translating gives CATRFTAAYEQYF.

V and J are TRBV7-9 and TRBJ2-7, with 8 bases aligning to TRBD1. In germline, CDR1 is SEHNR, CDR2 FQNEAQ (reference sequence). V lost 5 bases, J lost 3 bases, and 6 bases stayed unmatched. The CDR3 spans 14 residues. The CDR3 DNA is TGTGCCAGCAGCCGGATACAGGGGGACTACGAGCAGTACTTC. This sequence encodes CASSRIQGDYEQYF.

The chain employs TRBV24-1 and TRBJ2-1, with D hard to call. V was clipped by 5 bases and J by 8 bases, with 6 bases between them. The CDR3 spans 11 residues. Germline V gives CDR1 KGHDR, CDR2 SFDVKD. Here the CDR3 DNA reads TGTGCCACCAGTGTGGGGTATGAGCAGTTCTTC. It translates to CATSVGYEQFF.

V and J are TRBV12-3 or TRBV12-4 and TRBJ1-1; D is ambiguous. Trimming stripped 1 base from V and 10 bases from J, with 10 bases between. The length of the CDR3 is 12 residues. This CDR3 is CASSLGTSGAFF. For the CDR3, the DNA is TGTGCCAGCAGTTTAGGTACCTCGGGAGCTTTCTTT.

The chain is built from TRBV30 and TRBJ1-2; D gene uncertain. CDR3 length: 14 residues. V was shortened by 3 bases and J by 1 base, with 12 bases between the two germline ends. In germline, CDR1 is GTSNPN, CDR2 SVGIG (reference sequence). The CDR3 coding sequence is TGTGCCTGGAGGCTAGGGAGCTTTAACTATGGCTACACCTTC. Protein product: CAWRLGSFNYGYTF.

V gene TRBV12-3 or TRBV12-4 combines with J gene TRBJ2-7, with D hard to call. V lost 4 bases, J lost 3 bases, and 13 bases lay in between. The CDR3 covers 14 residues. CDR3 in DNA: TGTGCCAGCAGTTACATAGGGAATCTCTACGAGCAGTACTTC. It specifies CASSYIGNLYEQYF.

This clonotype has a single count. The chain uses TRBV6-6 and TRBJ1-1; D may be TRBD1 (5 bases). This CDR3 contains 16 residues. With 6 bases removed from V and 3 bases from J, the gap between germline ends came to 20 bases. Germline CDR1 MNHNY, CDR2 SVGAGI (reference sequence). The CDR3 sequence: CASRGRATGGDTEAFF. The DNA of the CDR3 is TGTGCCAGCAGAGGGCGGGCCACGGGGGGGGACACTGAAGCTTTCTTT.